These T cell receptor beta chains were read from a single sample in a study of regulatory T cells in long-lasting Graves disease. TCRdb re-analysed the multiplex PCR reads in MiXCR, keeping a single row per CDR3 protein. The sample has 410,000 or so distinct CDR3 sequences, about 15% seen once. Another study also made use of these data, one on T cells in Graves' hyperthyroidism and ophthalmopathy.

The source was peripheral blood mononuclear cells (PBMCs), collected at new diagnosis, from a patient treated with antithyroid drugs. These receptor sequences come from a woman in her 30s with Graves disease. CDR3s leave out the opening cysteine and the closing phenylalanine or tryptophan. Fields, in order: V gene, J gene, CDR3 protein.

v_call: TRBV18
j_call: TRBJ2-6
cdr3_aa: ASSGQGGAGANVLT

v_call: TRBV18
j_call: TRBJ1-6
cdr3_aa: ASSLNGEAGSPLH

v_call: TRBV5-6
j_call: TRBJ2-1
cdr3_aa: ASSLGDEKF

v_call: TRBV6-1
j_call: TRBJ2-1
cdr3_aa: ATAPMTATYNEQF

v_call: TRBV13
j_call: TRBJ2-2
cdr3_aa: ASSFWLAGNTGELF

v_call: TRBV7-9
j_call: TRBJ2-7
cdr3_aa: ASSRERIPSGKESYEQY

v_call: TRBV11-3
j_call: TRBJ2-4
cdr3_aa: ASSLKGNIQY

v_call: TRBV9
j_call: TRBJ1-1
cdr3_aa: ASREVGNTEAF

v_call: TRBV3-1
j_call: TRBJ2-2
cdr3_aa: ASSPTGLASGELF

v_call: TRBV7-3
j_call: TRBJ1-2
cdr3_aa: ASSQSSVTNYGYT

v_call: TRBV15
j_call: TRBJ2-7
cdr3_aa: ATSPPGQLYEQY

v_call: TRBV7-8
j_call: TRBJ2-3
cdr3_aa: ASSSHRRKDRGPDTQY

v_call: TRBV20-1
j_call: TRBJ2-1
cdr3_aa: SADQEEQF

v_call: TRBV29-1
j_call: TRBJ2-5
cdr3_aa: SVGGGETQY

v_call: TRBV18
j_call: TRBJ2-7
cdr3_aa: ASSTGQGEDEQY

v_call: TRBV5-1
j_call: TRBJ1-1
cdr3_aa: ASSVQGDTEAF

v_call: TRBV27
j_call: TRBJ1-5
cdr3_aa: ASRLTGSQPQH

v_call: TRBV3-1
j_call: TRBJ2-5
cdr3_aa: ASSQEGGLQETQY

v_call: TRBV6-1
j_call: TRBJ2-5
cdr3_aa: ASSGQGAETQY

v_call: TRBV24-1
j_call: TRBJ1-1
cdr3_aa: ATRGPNTEAF

v_call: TRBV12-3/TRBV12-4
j_call: TRBJ2-5
cdr3_aa: ASSRGTSGRALETQY

v_call: TRBV13
j_call: TRBJ2-4
cdr3_aa: ASSSTNAGGKNIQY

v_call: TRBV6-1
j_call: TRBJ1-4
cdr3_aa: ASSDRDREIKLF

v_call: TRBV11-2
j_call: TRBJ1-6
cdr3_aa: ASSTGQDNSPLH

v_call: TRBV12-3/TRBV12-4
j_call: TRBJ2-5
cdr3_aa: ASSYFTRLAGFLETQY

v_call: TRBV20-1
j_call: TRBJ1-6
cdr3_aa: SAPLGVGSYNSPLH

v_call: TRBV2
j_call: TRBJ1-1
cdr3_aa: ASIRTANTEAF

v_call: TRBV7-6
j_call: TRBJ2-3
cdr3_aa: ASNPGLAANTQY

v_call: TRBV30
j_call: TRBJ1-1
cdr3_aa: AWSDGLNTEAF

v_call: TRBV12-3/TRBV12-4
j_call: TRBJ2-3
cdr3_aa: ASSGQAPTDTQY

v_call: TRBV20-1
j_call: TRBJ1-2
cdr3_aa: SAQEDPDGYT

v_call: TRBV7-9
j_call: TRBJ2-7
cdr3_aa: ASSGPGTTHEQY

v_call: TRBV7-3
j_call: TRBJ2-7
cdr3_aa: ASSPSGGFQCEQY

v_call: TRBV4-1
j_call: TRBJ1-1
cdr3_aa: ASSHTGDTEAF

v_call: TRBV10-2
j_call: TRBJ2-1
cdr3_aa: ASDDPLAGVIVGSYNEQF

v_call: TRBV19
j_call: TRBJ2-1
cdr3_aa: ASSSQLAGAHNEQF

v_call: TRBV27
j_call: TRBJ2-3
cdr3_aa: ANQLPPTGTQRD

v_call: TRBV20-1
j_call: TRBJ2-7
cdr3_aa: SVRSDRRIYEQY

v_call: TRBV6-5
j_call: TRBJ2-1
cdr3_aa: ASSYSITSGTEQF

v_call: TRBV7-7
j_call: TRBJ2-3
cdr3_aa: ASSPRRDTQY

v_call: TRBV12-3/TRBV12-4
j_call: TRBJ2-2
cdr3_aa: ASRTGAITGELF

v_call: TRBV6-1
j_call: TRBJ1-1
cdr3_aa: ASRQDRAEAF

v_call: TRBV13
j_call: TRBJ2-1
cdr3_aa: ASSLPGPAYNEQF

v_call: TRBV13
j_call: TRBJ2-7
cdr3_aa: ASSPPGPIEQY

v_call: TRBV20-1
j_call: TRBJ2-3
cdr3_aa: SASARAVTDTQY

v_call: TRBV6-5
j_call: TRBJ2-1
cdr3_aa: ASSYSRRVMYNEQF

v_call: TRBV12-3/TRBV12-4
j_call: TRBJ1-2
cdr3_aa: ASSNGVYGYT